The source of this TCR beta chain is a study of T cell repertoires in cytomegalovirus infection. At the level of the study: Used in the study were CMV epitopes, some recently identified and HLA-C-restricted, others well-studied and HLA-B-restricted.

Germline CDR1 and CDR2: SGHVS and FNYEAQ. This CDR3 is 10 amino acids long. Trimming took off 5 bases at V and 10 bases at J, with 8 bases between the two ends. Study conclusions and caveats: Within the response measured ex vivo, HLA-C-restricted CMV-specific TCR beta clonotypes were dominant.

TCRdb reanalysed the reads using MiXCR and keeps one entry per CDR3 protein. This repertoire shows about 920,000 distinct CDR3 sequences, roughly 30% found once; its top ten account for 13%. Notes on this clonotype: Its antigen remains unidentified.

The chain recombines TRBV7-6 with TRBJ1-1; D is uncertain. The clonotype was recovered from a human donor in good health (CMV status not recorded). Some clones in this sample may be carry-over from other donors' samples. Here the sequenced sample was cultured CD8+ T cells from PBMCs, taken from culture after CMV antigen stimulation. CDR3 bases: TGTGCCAGCAGCAGCACGGTAGCTTTCTTT. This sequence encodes CASSSTVAFF.